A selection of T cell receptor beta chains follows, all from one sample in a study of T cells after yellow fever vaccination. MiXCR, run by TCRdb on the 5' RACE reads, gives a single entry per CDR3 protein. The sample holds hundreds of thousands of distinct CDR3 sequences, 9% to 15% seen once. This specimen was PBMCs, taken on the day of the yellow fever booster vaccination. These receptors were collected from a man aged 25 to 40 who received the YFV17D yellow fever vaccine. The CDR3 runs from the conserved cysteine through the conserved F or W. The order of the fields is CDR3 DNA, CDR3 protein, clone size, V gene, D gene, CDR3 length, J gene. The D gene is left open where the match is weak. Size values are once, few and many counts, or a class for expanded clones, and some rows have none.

cdr3_nt: TGTGCCAGCAGTTACTCTAGCGGGGTTGGAGAGACCCAGTACTTC; cdr3_aa: CASSYSSGVGETQYF; clone_size: many; v_call: TRBV6-5; d_call: TRBD2; cdr3_length: 15; j_call: TRBJ2-5
cdr3_nt: TGTGCCAGCAGCAAACCGTGGGGTTCCTACGAGCAGTACTTC; cdr3_aa: CASSKPWGSYEQYF; clone_size: many; v_call: TRBV28; d_call: -; cdr3_length: 14; j_call: TRBJ2-7
cdr3_nt: TGTGCCGCCGGGACAGGGGAAGACGAGCAGTACTTC; cdr3_aa: CAAGTGEDEQYF; clone_size: -; v_call: TRBV15; d_call: TRBD1; cdr3_length: 12; j_call: TRBJ2-7
cdr3_nt: TGTGCCAGCAGTCACAGGGGGCGGGGCACAGATACGCAGTATTTT; cdr3_aa: CASSHRGRGTDTQYF; clone_size: few; v_call: TRBV28; d_call: TRBD1; cdr3_length: 15; j_call: TRBJ2-3
cdr3_nt: TGTGCCAGCAGCCTCCTTTGGGGACAGGGAAACTACGAGCAGTACTTC; cdr3_aa: CASSLLWGQGNYEQYF; clone_size: few; v_call: TRBV7-2; d_call: TRBD1; cdr3_length: 16; j_call: TRBJ2-7
cdr3_nt: TGTGCCTCCACCAAGCAGGTCCATGGGACACGCGGGAATTTCTTC; cdr3_aa: CASTKQVHGTRGNFF; clone_size: once; v_call: TRBV3-1; d_call: -; cdr3_length: 15; j_call: TRBJ2-1
cdr3_nt: TGCGCCAGCAGCTTGGGGCAGCCTAACACAGATACGCAGTATTTT; cdr3_aa: CASSLGQPNTDTQYF; clone_size: many; v_call: TRBV5-1; d_call: -; cdr3_length: 15; j_call: TRBJ2-3
cdr3_nt: TGTGCCAGCAGCTTGGCCGAAGGAGGGAAGACTGAAGCTTTCTTT; cdr3_aa: CASSLAEGGKTEAFF; clone_size: -; v_call: TRBV5-8; d_call: -; cdr3_length: 15; j_call: TRBJ1-1
cdr3_nt: TGTGCCAGCAGTTTAGCGCTGAGCTCTGGGGCCAACGTCCTGACTTTC; cdr3_aa: CASSLALSSGANVLTF; clone_size: few; v_call: TRBV12-3/TRBV12-4; d_call: -; cdr3_length: 16; j_call: TRBJ2-6
cdr3_nt: TGTGCCAGCAAACTAGCACGCAACAATGAGCAGTTCTTC; cdr3_aa: CASKLARNNEQFF; clone_size: -; v_call: TRBV6-1; d_call: -; cdr3_length: 13; j_call: TRBJ2-1
cdr3_nt: TGCAGTGCTAGAGATTTGGCTAGCGGGAACGAGCAGTACTTC; cdr3_aa: CSARDLASGNEQYF; clone_size: few; v_call: TRBV20-1; d_call: TRBD2; cdr3_length: 14; j_call: TRBJ2-7
cdr3_nt: TGTGCCAGCAGTTCCCTAGTGGAGCAGTACTTC; cdr3_aa: CASSSLVEQYF; clone_size: -; v_call: TRBV12-3/TRBV12-4; d_call: -; cdr3_length: 11; j_call: TRBJ2-7
cdr3_nt: TGTGCCAGCAGCTTAGTGGGACAGGGGAAAAGCGAGCAGTACTTC; cdr3_aa: CASSLVGQGKSEQYF; clone_size: few; v_call: TRBV7-2; d_call: TRBD1; cdr3_length: 15; j_call: TRBJ2-7
cdr3_nt: TGTGCCAGCAGCCAACGTTTTAGCTCTGGGGCCAACGTCCTGACTTTC; cdr3_aa: CASSQRFSSGANVLTF; clone_size: -; v_call: TRBV5-6; d_call: -; cdr3_length: 16; j_call: TRBJ2-6
cdr3_nt: TGTGCCAGCAATGCAGCGGGACCCTCGGATGAGCAGTTCTTC; cdr3_aa: CASNAAGPSDEQFF; clone_size: few; v_call: TRBV12-3/TRBV12-4; d_call: TRBD2; cdr3_length: 14; j_call: TRBJ2-1
cdr3_nt: TGTGCCAGCAGCTTAGCGGCCCTCTTCTATGGCTACACCTTC; cdr3_aa: CASSLAALFYGYTF; clone_size: -; v_call: TRBV7-2; d_call: -; cdr3_length: 14; j_call: TRBJ1-2
cdr3_nt: TGTGCCAGCAGTTTTGGGGGGTTCGAAGAGACCCAGTACTTC; cdr3_aa: CASSFGGFEETQYF; clone_size: -; v_call: TRBV12-3/TRBV12-4; d_call: -; cdr3_length: 14; j_call: TRBJ2-5
cdr3_nt: TGTGCCAGCAGCCAAGGCCACAGGGAAGGAGAGACCCAGTACTTC; cdr3_aa: CASSQGHREGETQYF; clone_size: -; v_call: TRBV4-2; d_call: -; cdr3_length: 15; j_call: TRBJ2-5
cdr3_nt: TGTGCCAGCAGCCAGGGACACAACTACGAGCAGTACTTC; cdr3_aa: CASSQGHNYEQYF; clone_size: few; v_call: TRBV7-8; d_call: -; cdr3_length: 13; j_call: TRBJ2-7
cdr3_nt: TGTGCCAGCAGCTTGACTAGCGGATCCAAAGAGACCCAGTACTTC; cdr3_aa: CASSLTSGSKETQYF; clone_size: once; v_call: TRBV5-4; d_call: TRBD2; cdr3_length: 15; j_call: TRBJ2-5
cdr3_nt: TGCAGTGCTGGAACAGGCAGGGCCTACGAGCAGTACTTC; cdr3_aa: CSAGTGRAYEQYF; clone_size: many; v_call: TRBV20-1; d_call: -; cdr3_length: 13; j_call: TRBJ2-7
cdr3_nt: TGCAGTTACACAGCCGGGACGGGACCCACAGATACGCAGTATTTT; cdr3_aa: CSYTAGTGPTDTQYF; clone_size: -; v_call: TRBV20-1; d_call: -; cdr3_length: 15; j_call: TRBJ2-3
cdr3_nt: TGTGCCAGCAGCTTAGGAGCAGTCCCGGGAGACGAGCAGTACTTC; cdr3_aa: CASSLGAVPGDEQYF; clone_size: -; v_call: TRBV7-2; d_call: -; cdr3_length: 15; j_call: TRBJ2-7
cdr3_nt: TGTGCCAGCAGCTTAAGTCAGGTGCCAGATACGCAGTATTTT; cdr3_aa: CASSLSQVPDTQYF; clone_size: few; v_call: TRBV7-3; d_call: -; cdr3_length: 14; j_call: TRBJ2-3
cdr3_nt: TGTGCCAGCAGTTACAGACTAGCGGGAAGGTACGAGCAGTACTTC; cdr3_aa: CASSYRLAGRYEQYF; clone_size: -; v_call: TRBV6-5; d_call: TRBD2; cdr3_length: 15; j_call: TRBJ2-7
cdr3_nt: TGTGCCAGCAGTTTTACTAGCGGTGACACAGATACGCAGTATTTT; cdr3_aa: CASSFTSGDTDTQYF; clone_size: -; v_call: TRBV6-5; d_call: TRBD2; cdr3_length: 15; j_call: TRBJ2-3
cdr3_nt: TGCAGTGCTCAAGGACTAGCCATCGGGACCGGATACGAGCAGTACTTC; cdr3_aa: CSAQGLAIGTGYEQYF; clone_size: -; v_call: TRBV20-1; d_call: TRBD2; cdr3_length: 16; j_call: TRBJ2-7
cdr3_nt: TGTGCCAGCAGCTATCCAACAGGGGGCCTGACTCGCCACCAACATTTT; cdr3_aa: CASSYPTGGLTRHQHF; clone_size: few; v_call: TRBV5-8; d_call: TRBD1; cdr3_length: 16; j_call: TRBJ1-3
cdr3_nt: TGCGCCAGCAGCCAGGGGACAGCCCACACAGATACGCAGTATTTT; cdr3_aa: CASSQGTAHTDTQYF; clone_size: few; v_call: TRBV5-1; d_call: TRBD1; cdr3_length: 15; j_call: TRBJ2-3
cdr3_nt: TGTGCCAGCGGTCCCACAGTAGAGACCCAGTACTTC; cdr3_aa: CASGPTVETQYF; clone_size: -; v_call: TRBV12-3/TRBV12-4; d_call: -; cdr3_length: 12; j_call: TRBJ2-5
cdr3_nt: TGTGCCAGCAGCTTAACCCTCACAGGCTACGAGCAGTACTTC; cdr3_aa: CASSLTLTGYEQYF; clone_size: few; v_call: TRBV7-6; d_call: -; cdr3_length: 14; j_call: TRBJ2-7
cdr3_nt: TGTGCCAGCAGGGGAGACGAAGGGGGCATGGCTTTCTTT; cdr3_aa: CASRGDEGGMAFF; clone_size: few; v_call: TRBV2; d_call: TRBD1; cdr3_length: 13; j_call: TRBJ1-1
cdr3_nt: TGTGCCAGCAAGACGCATGGGACTAGCACAGATACGCAGTATTTT; cdr3_aa: CASKTHGTSTDTQYF; clone_size: -; v_call: TRBV11-2; d_call: -; cdr3_length: 15; j_call: TRBJ2-3
cdr3_nt: TGCAGTGCCATCACTCGGGGACCCATGAACACTGAAGCTTTCTTT; cdr3_aa: CSAITRGPMNTEAFF; clone_size: -; v_call: TRBV20-1; d_call: -; cdr3_length: 15; j_call: TRBJ1-1
cdr3_nt: TGCAGCGTTGATAAGGCGGGAGCTTTCGAGCAGTACTTC; cdr3_aa: CSVDKAGAFEQYF; clone_size: -; v_call: TRBV29-1; d_call: TRBD2; cdr3_length: 13; j_call: TRBJ2-7
cdr3_nt: TGTGCCAGCAGCGTAGAGGCTAGCGGGAGCCACCGATCCTACGAGCAGTACTTC; cdr3_aa: CASSVEASGSHRSYEQYF; clone_size: -; v_call: TRBV9; d_call: TRBD2; cdr3_length: 18; j_call: TRBJ2-7
cdr3_nt: TGTGCCAGCAGTTTATGGGCTGCCTCCTACGAGCAGTACTTC; cdr3_aa: CASSLWAASYEQYF; clone_size: few; v_call: TRBV12-3/TRBV12-4; d_call: -; cdr3_length: 14; j_call: TRBJ2-7
cdr3_nt: TGTGCCAGCAGATACGCGGGGCATACCACAGATACGCAGTATTTT; cdr3_aa: CASRYAGHTTDTQYF; clone_size: few; v_call: TRBV6-5; d_call: -; cdr3_length: 15; j_call: TRBJ2-3
cdr3_nt: TGTGCCAGCAGTTCCAGGGTTGGCGCCTACGAGCAGTACTTC; cdr3_aa: CASSSRVGAYEQYF; clone_size: few; v_call: TRBV12-3/TRBV12-4; d_call: -; cdr3_length: 14; j_call: TRBJ2-7
cdr3_nt: TGCAGTCCTTGGTCAGATACGCAGTATTTT; cdr3_aa: CSPWSDTQYF; clone_size: -; v_call: TRBV20-1; d_call: -; cdr3_length: 10; j_call: TRBJ2-3
cdr3_nt: TGTGCCAGCAGTTACCTCTCCCGCGATCTCTATGGCTACACCTTC; cdr3_aa: CASSYLSRDLYGYTF; clone_size: -; v_call: TRBV6-2/TRBV6-3; d_call: -; cdr3_length: 15; j_call: TRBJ1-2
cdr3_nt: TGCAGTGCTAGACTTCCTAGCGGGAGTTGGCAAGAGACCCAGTACTTC; cdr3_aa: CSARLPSGSWQETQYF; clone_size: few; v_call: TRBV20-1; d_call: TRBD2; cdr3_length: 16; j_call: TRBJ2-5
cdr3_nt: TGTGCCAGCAGTAGCCCTGGGACAGGACACGAGCAGTACTTC; cdr3_aa: CASSSPGTGHEQYF; clone_size: -; v_call: TRBV6-1; d_call: TRBD1; cdr3_length: 14; j_call: TRBJ2-7
cdr3_nt: TGTGCCAGCAGCTCTAGGGGTAGTGAGCAGTTCTTC; cdr3_aa: CASSSRGSEQFF; clone_size: -; v_call: TRBV7-2; d_call: -; cdr3_length: 12; j_call: TRBJ2-1
cdr3_nt: TGTGCCAGCAGCTTAGCACCAGCGGGAGTCCATGAGCAGTTCTTC; cdr3_aa: CASSLAPAGVHEQFF; clone_size: -; v_call: TRBV7-2; d_call: TRBD2; cdr3_length: 15; j_call: TRBJ2-1
cdr3_nt: TGTGCTAGTGGTTCTGGTTTGAGGGGGAATTCGGAGACCCAGTACTTC; cdr3_aa: CASGSGLRGNSETQYF; clone_size: -; v_call: TRBV12-5; d_call: -; cdr3_length: 16; j_call: TRBJ2-5
cdr3_nt: TGTGCCAGCAGTTACCAGAGGGACACCCCTTACAATGAGCAGTTCTTC; cdr3_aa: CASSYQRDTPYNEQFF; clone_size: -; v_call: TRBV6-5; d_call: -; cdr3_length: 16; j_call: TRBJ2-1
cdr3_nt: TGTGCCAGTAGTATTAACGGTTTATCCTACGAGCAGTACTTC; cdr3_aa: CASSINGLSYEQYF; clone_size: few; v_call: TRBV19; d_call: -; cdr3_length: 14; j_call: TRBJ2-7
cdr3_nt: TGTGCCTGGAGTACGCCAGGGGGTGTCTCTGGAAACACCATATATTTT; cdr3_aa: CAWSTPGGVSGNTIYF; clone_size: -; v_call: TRBV30; d_call: TRBD1; cdr3_length: 16; j_call: TRBJ1-3
cdr3_nt: TGTGCCACCAGTGATCCCACTAGCGGCCCTAGCACAGATACGCAGTATTTT; cdr3_aa: CATSDPTSGPSTDTQYF; clone_size: -; v_call: TRBV24-1; d_call: TRBD2; cdr3_length: 17; j_call: TRBJ2-3
cdr3_nt: TGTGCCAGCAGCTTTGGTCTCGGTGAGACCCAGTACTTC; cdr3_aa: CASSFGLGETQYF; clone_size: many; v_call: TRBV7-2; d_call: -; cdr3_length: 13; j_call: TRBJ2-5